These T cell receptor beta chains were read from a single sample in a study of control samples from healthy donors and cancer patients. TCRdb's table, derived via immunoSEQ multiplex PCR, lists solely in-frame clones and lacks some. The sample includes roughly 120,000 clones, more than 75% seen only once; the top ten take about 2.5%. Sequencing used blood. These receptors were taken from a woman in her seventies in good health. Both conserved end residues are part of each CDR3. The D gene is left open where the match is weak. Clone size appears in some rows only: once, few, many, or a class for an expanded clone.

j_gene	len	v_gene	abundance	d_gene	CDR3nt	CDR3aa
TRBJ2-3	14	TRBV5-1	-	-	TGCGCCAGCAGCTTGGCCCCCCGCACAGATACGCAGTATTTT	CASSLAPRTDTQYF
TRBJ2-3	13	TRBV18	-	TRBD1	TGTGCCAGCTCACCGCAGGGGGCAGATACGCAGTATTTT	CASSPQGADTQYF
TRBJ1-2	12	TRBV12-3/TRBV12-4	-	-	TGTGCCAGCAGCAACGTGGGGGAAGGCTACACCTTC	CASSNVGEGYTF
TRBJ2-6	16	TRBV3-1/TRBV3-2	few	-	TGTGCCAGCAGCCAAGTACTGATCTCTGGGGCCAACGTCCTGACTTTC	CASSQVLISGANVLTF
TRBJ1-4	17	TRBV3-1/TRBV3-2	-	-	TGTGCCAGCAGCCATGCCCGGACCAGCCGATCTAATGAAAAACTGTTTTTT	CASSHARTSRSNEKLFF
TRBJ1-1	16	TRBV6-2/TRBV6-3	-	-	TGTGCCAGCAGTTACTCGACGCTCCCCAGGGCGGCTGAAGCTTTCTTT	CASSYSTLPRAAEAFF
TRBJ1-2	13	TRBV29-1	-	-	TGCAGCGTCCGACGGCCCGGGTCCTATGGCTACACCTTC	CSVRRPGSYGYTF
TRBJ2-7	14	TRBV7-9	few	-	TGTGCCAGCGTCCATGGGGGGCGGTTGGACGAGCAGTACTTC	CASVHGGRLDEQYF
TRBJ1-6	16	TRBV4-2	-	TRBD1	TGTGCCAGCAGCCACCCCGGGACAGCCAAGAATTCACCCCTCCACTTT	CASSHPGTAKNSPLHF
TRBJ2-2	14	TRBV10-1	-	-	TGCGCCAGCAGTGAGGCAGGGCGAACCGGGGAGCTGTTTTTT	CASSEAGRTGELFF
TRBJ2-5	14	TRBV19	-	-	TGTGCCAGTTCACCCACCTCCGGGGGAGAGACCCAGTACTTC	CASSPTSGGETQYF
TRBJ2-1	13	TRBV6-4	-	-	TGTGCCAGCAGTGTGTCAGGGGTGAATGAGCAGTTCTTC	CASSVSGVNEQFF
TRBJ1-6	15	TRBV5-4	-	TRBD1	TGTGCCAGCAGCTTGGGCAGGGGGAATAATTCACCCCTCCACTTT	CASSLGRGNNSPLHF
TRBJ1-6	13	TRBV2	-	-	TGTGCCAGCAGCTTCGAACAAGACACACTCCTCCACTTT	CASSFEQDTLLHF
TRBJ2-1	12	TRBV6-2/TRBV6-3	-	-	TGTGCCAGCAGCACCGTATACAATGAGCAGTTCTTC	CASSTVYNEQFF
TRBJ1-4	17	TRBV4-1	-	TRBD1	TGCGCCAGCAGCCAACCGAACAGGGGGGGGATACGCGAAAAACTGTTTTTT	CASSQPNRGGIREKLFF
TRBJ2-2	12	TRBV6-5	-	-	TGTGCCAGCAGCACCAGACCCGGGGAGCTGTTTTTT	CASSTRPGELFF
TRBJ1-2	13	TRBV2	-	-	TGTGCCAGCAGTGCCGGATGGGTTTATGGCTACACCTTC	CASSAGWVYGYTF
TRBJ2-7	14	TRBV6-1	-	TRBD1	TGTGCCAGCAGTGAAGGGACAGGGGCCTACGAGCAGTACTTC	CASSEGTGAYEQYF
TRBJ2-3	15	TRBV5-4	-	-	TGTGCCAGCAGCTTGGGAGGGGGAGGCACAGATACGCAGTATTTT	CASSLGGGGTDTQYF
TRBJ1-2	13	TRBV5-4	few	TRBD1	TGTGCCAGCAGCTTGGGGACAGGGTATGGCTACACCTTC	CASSLGTGYGYTF
TRBJ2-1	11	TRBV29-1	-	-	TGCAGCGTCTCCCCGGGTTATGAGCAGTTCTTC	CSVSPGYEQFF
TRBJ2-1	14	TRBV11-2	-	-	TGTGCCAGCAGCTTAGCCGGTACCCCAGGTGAGCAGTTCTTC	CASSLAGTPGEQFF
TRBJ2-2	14	TRBV5-1	-	TRBD2	TGCGCCAGCGGGCGGGGGGAGCCCACCGGGGAGCTGTTTTTT	CASGRGEPTGELFF
TRBJ1-5	15	TRBV4-1	-	-	TGCGCCAGCAGCCAAGGAGGACTTAGCGATCAGCCCCAGCATTTT	CASSQGGLSDQPQHF
TRBJ1-6	13	TRBV10-3	-	-	TGTGCCGTCTCGGAGGTCCTTAATTCACCCCTCCACTTT	CAVSEVLNSPLHF
TRBJ2-4	15	TRBV29-1	-	TRBD2	TGCAGCGTTGAGGGGACTAGCGAATCCAAAAACATTCAGTACTTC	CSVEGTSESKNIQYF
TRBJ1-6	15	TRBV5-1	-	-	TGCGCCAGCAGTAGGTGGGAACCCTATAATTCACCCCTCCACTTT	CASSRWEPYNSPLHF
TRBJ1-3	16	TRBV5-6	-	TRBD1	TGTGCCAGCAGAGGGACAGAGGGGAACTCTGGAAACACCATATATTTT	CASRGTEGNSGNTIYF
TRBJ2-1	12	TRBV7-2	-	-	TGTGCCAGCAGCTTCTCCGGAGGAGAGCAGTTCTTC	CASSFSGGEQFF
TRBJ1-2	16	TRBV5-4	once	-	TGTGCCAGCAGCCTCCCATCTCGACAGTTCTCCCATGGCTACACCTTC	CASSLPSRQFSHGYTF
TRBJ2-7	12	TRBV6-5	-	TRBD1	TGTGCCAGCAGCCCGACAGGGCGTGAGCAGTACTTC	CASSPTGREQYF